This entry describes one T cell receptor beta chain. This record comes from a study of blood T cell repertoires in COVID-19. Study overall: The samples span acute and convalescent COVID-19 from the United States, Italy and Spain. PBMCs, B-cell-depleted T cells, or T cells provided the cDNA or gDNA that made up the material.

The CDR3 consists of 16 residues. V trimming: 1 base; J trimming: 4 bases; junction bases outside the gene matches: 8. Germline lookup yields CDR1 KGHSH and CDR2 LQKENI. Per the study methods: The assay estimated nucleated cells by amplifying reference gene primers. Some clones are missing from TCRdb's copy, which holds only in-frame ones; the method was immunoSEQ multiplex PCR. V and J calls and clone size are those listed in that table; D and trimming were worked out from the DNA. The top ten hold about 0.8% of the sample, which has about 200,000 clones, approximately 90% seen once. The sequence was collected from a man in his sixties with COVID-19, enrolled during active disease. The sequenced sample consisted of peripheral blood. V is TRBV18 and J is TRBJ1-2; 8 positions match TRBD1. The CDR3 spells CASSPQPGQALYGYTF. CDR3 bases: TGTGCCAGCTCACCACAACCGGGACAGGCCCTCTATGGCTACACCTTC.